This entry features one TCR beta chain sequence. The clone's antigen remains unknown. Within one base of it there is no much larger clone, and no base qualities were kept. Based on the germline V gene (reference sequence), the CDR1 and CDR2 sequences are PRHDT and FYEKMQ. V has 5 bases trimmed and J has 4 bases trimmed; junction bases matching no gene number 6. Counted from cysteine to phenylalanine, this CDR3 has 16 amino acids. Only the CDR3 DNA is retained, 48 bases long and in frame from the first base. CD8 naive samples consisted of CD45RO-negative cells that were positively selected for CCR7, yielding a CD45RA+CCR7+ population without TemRA cells. The donors were healthy, HIV-negative adults who had no recently reported acute infections or vaccinations. Every donor was a Caucasian adult living in Nashville, Tennessee, USA. Blood was collected by leukapheresis, and PBMCs were isolated by Ficoll-Histopaque density gradient centrifugation and then cryopreserved in liquid nitrogen vapor phase. Analytical flow cytometry was used to check the purity and quantity of every magnetically sorted T cell population. Each sorted fraction had its genomic DNA isolated and then quantified by UV absorbance on a Nanodrop 2000c.

The data are from a study of shared clonotypes between healthy human individuals (dated by TCRdb to 2019 to 2021). For context, the study as a whole: Two women and a few men aged 18 to 49 years were included in the cohort. For each donor, CD4 naive and CD4 memory were each run on three plates, CD8 naive on two plates, and CD8 memory on one plate. The study deeply sequenced blood TCR repertoires of about 5 healthy adults to estimate repertoire size and the extent of clonotype sharing between individuals. Libraries were prepared and TCR repertoires were sequenced by different laboratories using diverse techniques, in order to increase sequencing depth and limit assay-specific biases. Leukapheresis yielded between about 0.8 and 9.5 billion PBMCs per donor. Paper-wide results and their limitations: Naive subsets generally had larger estimated clonotype richness than memory subsets did. The genetic and exposure-history diversity represented was limited by the small number of donors. Sampling was restricted to blood, and TCR repertoires in tissue are likely to differ from TCR repertoires in blood. Pairwise subsampling led to the expectation that sequencing depth would affect the degree of clonotype sharing among donors. Incomplete sequencing was indicated by rarefaction of sorted-subset datasets, despite the large sequencing depth. Higher generation probabilities were observed for clonotypes shared by all four sorted-subset donors than for non-shared clonotypes. Sharing across several donors was observed for around 5% of naive CD4, 3% to 3.5% of naive CD8, 2% to 2.5% of memory CD4, and around 0.4% of memory CD8 clonotypes.

Using the deep immunoSEQ assay, TCR CDR3 regions were amplified from genomic DNA by multiplex PCR. For each cell subset, the extracted genomic DNA was distributed evenly across all wells of several immunoSEQ 96-well plates, and each plate served as one replicate. Each replicate PCR for sorted subsets received 150 to 250 ng genomic DNA, equal to about 29,000 T cell genomes. Purified libraries were measured with a Qubit 3.0 fluorometer, size-checked on a Bioanalyzer 2100, and measured again with the KAPA Library Quantification kit. Every immunoSEQ 96-well plate was sequenced on a separate single-read 150-cycle Illumina NextSeq 550 flow cell. The original pipeline was this. Because only junctional sequences without quality scores were contained in the immunoSEQ output, filtering matching that applied to full-length reads could not be performed. To assign V/J genes and CDR3, sequences were annotated using PyIR, a Python wrapper for IgBLAST v1.9, with IMGT germline references. Any read was removed if the V/J assignment was weak (E-value above 1e-6), the CDR3 was missing, or the read contained stop codons, out-of-frame junctions, or ambiguous translated residues. V3J clonotypes were defined by identical inferred V gene, J gene, and CDR3 amino acid sequence. To compute the percentage overlap between repertoires, the number of shared unique clonotypes was divided by the size of the smaller repertoire. Richness of each repertoire was evaluated using RTK rarefaction, the Chao1 estimator, and Recon v2.1 estimates of unobserved clonotypes. Generation probabilities were computed with OLGA for all TCRbeta clonotypes obtained by the gDNA method from a handful of donors. TCRdb obtained this table from immuneACCESS and retained in-frame rearrangements with V and J assigned. These tables miss some clones; where compared with another copy, unresolved V genes account for less than half of the shortfall, and the remainder is unexplained. V and J calls and clone size are as listed in that table; D and trimming were resolved from the DNA. A total of about 800,000 clones appear in this sample, 96% of them only once. The ten largest account for 0.2% to 0.25% of the sample.

This TCR derives from a man under 40 in good health. The sequence is built from TRBV13 and TRBJ2-1; 12 bases in between match TRBD2. The specimen sequenced was naive CD8+ T cells sorted from blood. Per the publication, the cell subset or site label means: CD45RA+CCR7+. The DNA is as follows: TGTGCCAGCAGCCGAACTAGCGGGGGGTTTTACAATGAGCAGTTCTTC. This encodes CASSRTSGGFYNEQFF.